What follows are 23 T cell receptor beta chains derived from one specimen sequenced in a study of graft-versus-host responses after intestinal transplantation. Profiled with immunoSEQ multiplex PCR; TCRdb holds only in-frame clones, not every one. The data show some 15,000 clones, about 60% seen once. Lymphocytes (intraepithelial and lamina propria) were released by processing the graft tissue. The specimen was ileum tissue, collected 524 days after transplant. Source of these receptors: a human patient who received an intestinal transplant, so some T cells may come from the graft donor.

The rearrangement links TRBV6-5 to TRBJ1-4; 7 bases are a match to TRBD1. From germline, CDR1 is MNHEY and CDR2 SVGAGI. The CDR3 spans 13 residues. Written as DNA, the CDR3 is TGTGCGACAGGGCGAGGGGCTAATGAAAAACTGTTTTTT. Translating gives CATGRGANEKLFF.

This chain connects TRBV7-2 to TRBJ2-5, with D tentatively TRBD1 (5 bases). The germline V and J ends were trimmed by 0 bases and 1 base, with 6 bases remaining between them. This CDR3 is built from 14 residues. Germline V gene sequence: CDR1 SGHTA, CDR2 FQGNSA. CDR3 nucleotide sequence: TGTGCCAGCAGCTTAGCGGGGCTCCAAGAGACCCAGTACTTC. Its translation: CASSLAGLQETQYF.

This clone was observed a handful of times. The chain has TRBV27 and TRBJ1-3; 10 bases match TRBD1. The trim removed 1 base at V and 3 bases at J, leaving 3 bases unmatched. The germline CDR1 and CDR2 sequences are MNHEY and SMNVEV (reference sequence). The CDR3 consists of 16 residues. The chain's CDR3 is CASSLYGTGVGNTIYF. CDR3 DNA sequence: TGTGCCAGCAGTTTATACGGGACAGGGGTTGGAAACACCATATATTTT.

The chain links TRBV18 to TRBJ2-5; 8 bases are a match to TRBD1. The end of the DNA is better explained by TRBJ2-7, so the J call may be wrong. The CDR3 contains 14 residues. Germline-derived CDR1 and CDR2 are KGHSH and LQKENI. CDR3 bases: TGTGCCAGCTCACCAAACAGGGGGGTCTACGAGCAGTACTTC. It codes for CASSPNRGVYEQYF.

V and J are TRBV4-3 and TRBJ1-2; 9 bases align to TRBD1. Germline trimming cut 0 bases from V and 0 bases from J; bases unmatched to any gene: 14. This CDR3 contains 20 residues. Germline assignment: CDR1 LGHNA and CDR2 YSLEER. The CDR3 is CASSQDLTFLTGGSNYGYTF. CDR3 bases: TGCGCCAGCAGCCAAGATCTAACCTTCCTGACAGGGGGGTCTAACTATGGCTACACCTTC.

The table lists this clone with a few counts. The chain is built from TRBV30 and TRBJ2-7; 10 bases match TRBD1. The CDR3 has 15 residues. V lost 1 base and J lost 4; bases outside the gene matches: 7. CDR1 is GTSNPN and CDR2 is SVGIG in the germline V gene (reference sequence). In nucleotides, the CDR3 is TGTGCCTGGAGTGCGACAGGGGGCGCAGGTTACGAGCAGTACTTC. Protein product: CAWSATGGAGYEQYF. Variable domain in full (rest from reference TRBV30 and TRBJ2-7): SQTIHQWPATLVQPVGSPLSLECTVEGTSNPNLYWYRQAAGRGLQLLFYSVGIGQISSEVPQNLSASRPQDRQFILSSKKLLLSDSGFYLCAWSATGGAGYEQYFGPGTRLTVT.

This clone was counted only a few times. This chain connects TRBV10-1 to TRBJ2-4, with D perhaps matching TRBD2 (7 bases). The CDR3 has 15 residues. The V gene lost 4 bases and the J gene lost 1 base, with 11 bases spanning the gap. In germline, CDR1 is WNHNN, CDR2 SYGVQD (reference sequence). The chain's CDR3 is CASSVGGAAKNIQYF. The DNA for the CDR3 is TGCGCCAGCAGTGTTGGGGGGGCCGCCAAAAACATTCAGTACTTC.

V usage is TRBV6-5 and J usage is TRBJ2-7, with 7 nucleotides matching TRBD2. V trimming: 5 bases; J trimming: 1 base; junction bases outside the gene matches: 2. The CDR3 sequence is 13 residues long. The germline gives CDR1 MNHEY, CDR2 SVGAGI. CDR3 nucleotide sequence: TGTGCCAGCAGTCCCGGGGGGTCCTACGAGCAGTACTTC. Encoded protein: CASSPGGSYEQYF.

Comments on this clone: An end of the junction does not agree with germline; a read error may underlie this. V and J are TRBV5-1 and TRBJ2-7; 7 bases are a match to TRBD1. Germline V gene data show CDR1 as SGHRS and CDR2 as YFSETQ. CDR3 size: 14 residues. In DNA, the CDR3 is TGCGCCAGCAGCTTGCGACAGGGCTCCTACGAGCAGCACTTC. Translating gives CASSLRQGSYEQHF.

The chain has TRBV4-1 and TRBJ2-1; a weak D match, TRBD2 (6 bases). This CDR3 is built from 15 residues. The V end lost 0 bases, the J end lost 8 bases, and 14 bases lay between the germline ends. Germline CDR1 MGHRA, CDR2 YSYEKL. The CDR3 sequence: CASSQEGLGDYEQFF. As DNA, the CDR3 is TGCGCCAGCAGCCAAGAAGGGTTGGGGGACTATGAGCAGTTCTTC.

This clone was seen only a few times. V is TRBV9 and J is TRBJ2-7, with D hard to call. Germline V CDR1 and CDR2: SGDLS, YYNGEE. The CDR3 sequence is 13 residues long. V was trimmed by 3 bases and J by 2 bases, leaving 9 bases between them. DNA of the CDR3: TGTGCCAGCAGCGCCCACGGAGCCTACGAGCAGTACTTC. Protein: CASSAHGAYEQYF. The variable domain in full, completed from reference TRBV9 and TRBJ2-7, reads DSGVTQTPKHLITATGQRVTLRCSPRSGDLSVYWYQQSLDQGLQFLIQYYNGEERAKGNILERFSAQQFPDLHSELNLSSLELGDSALYFCASSAHGAYEQYFGPGTRLTVT.

In the case of this clone: Other DNA sequences in the same sample also yield this CDR3. This chain links TRBV10-1 with TRBJ1-2; D is uncertain. V lost 8 bases and J 0 bases, leaving 13 bases between the germline ends. This CDR3 contains 14 residues. CDR1 and CDR2 from the germline V gene are WNHNN and SYGVQD (reference sequence). CDR3 protein: CASPIRIANYGYTF. The DNA for the CDR3 is TGCGCCAGCCCCATTCGAATAGCTAACTATGGCTACACCTTC.

The V gene is TRBV7-9, the J gene TRBJ2-3; D might be TRBD2 (5 bases). V dropped 4 bases and J dropped 4 bases, with 18 bases sitting between them. This CDR3 is built from 16 residues. Germline CDR1 and CDR2: SEHNR and FQNEAQ (reference sequence). CDR3: CASSSQIHDYSDTQYF. DNA for the CDR3: TGTGCCAGCAGCTCCCAAATCCATGACTACTCAGATACGCAGTATTTT.

This clone appeared a few times. The chain employs TRBV21-1 and TRBJ1-2; the DNA was not compared with TRBD1, the D call given in the table. TRBV21-1 is a documented pseudogene. The CDR3 runs to 13 residues. The CDR3 loop reads CASSPGQVGGYTF. Here the CDR3 DNA reads TGTGCCAGCAGCCCAGGACAGGTAGGGGGCTACACCTTC.

This chain uses TRBV5-1 with TRBJ1-1, with 8 bases lining up with TRBD1. CDR1 and CDR2 from the germline V gene are SGHRS and YFSETQ. After removal of 3 bases from V and 1 base from J, the junction contained 2 bases not matched to a gene. This CDR3 region has 14 residues. The CDR3 region has the DNA TGCGCCAGCAGCTCGACAGGGGCGAACACTGAAGCTTTCTTT. Translation: CASSSTGANTEAFF.

By its share, this clone is large. The chain combines TRBV9 with TRBJ2-5; no clear D. Per the germline V gene, CDR1 is SGDLS and CDR2 is YYNGEE. Trimming took 0 bases from V and 2 from J, leaving 11 bases between them. This CDR3 is 15 amino acids long. The CDR3 region is CASSVGSTVQETQYF. The DNA of the CDR3 is TGTGCCAGCAGCGTAGGATCAACAGTTCAAGAGACCCAGTACTTC.

The V call is TRBV30, the J call TRBJ1-1; possible D gene TRBD1, 5 bases. Germline CDR1 and CDR2: GTSNPN and SVGIG (reference sequence). Trimming pared 5 bases from V and 6 bases from J, leaving 19 bases between. The CDR3 sequence is 14 residues long. CDR3 loop: CAWEQVEVGAEAFF. In DNA form, the CDR3 reads TGTGCCTGGGAACAGGTTGAAGTAGGGGCTGAAGCTTTCTTT.

This sequence joins TRBV5-1 and TRBJ2-7; 9 bases align to TRBD1. This CDR3 has 12 amino acids. J was trimmed by 6 bases and V by 3 bases; bases with no gene match: 1. The germline CDR1 and CDR2 sequences are SGHRS and YFSETQ. For the CDR3, the DNA is TGCGCCAGCAGCTCGACAGGGGGCGAGCAGTACTTC. Its translation is CASSSTGGEQYF.

The V and J genes are TRBV4-3 and TRBJ2-1; tentative D call: TRBD2 (6 bases). This CDR3 has 16 amino acids. The germline CDR1 and CDR2 sequences are LGHNA and YSLEER. The V end was cut by 0 bases, the J end by 7 bases, with 16 bases between. The CDR3 sequence is CASSQDPGLRRNEQFF. The CDR3 coding sequence is TGCGCCAGCAGCCAAGATCCGGGACTGAGGCGTAATGAGCAGTTCTTC.

The chain has TRBV10-3 and TRBJ1-1; TRBD1 matches at 8 bases. The V and J ends lost 2 bases and 5 bases, in that order; junction bases with no gene match: 10. The CDR3 is 16 residues long. Per germline, CDR1 ENHRY and CDR2 SYGVKD. CDR3 amino acids: CAISERSGTGFTEAFF. CDR3 DNA: TGTGCCATCAGTGAGAGATCCGGGACAGGTTTTACTGAAGCTTTCTTT.

The chain recombines TRBV5-1 with TRBJ2-2; possible D gene TRBD1, 7 bases. V lost 6 bases, J lost 3 bases, and 21 bases lay in between. Germline V CDR1 and CDR2: SGHRS, YFSETQ. The CDR3 contains 17 residues. CDR3: CASTSKEGAGYTGELFF. In nucleotides, the CDR3 is TGCGCCAGCACCTCGAAGGAGGGGGCAGGATACACCGGGGAGCTGTTTTTT. Variable domain in full (rest from reference TRBV5-1 and TRBJ2-2): KAGVTQTPRYLIKTRGQQVTLSCSPISGHRSVSWYQQTPGQGLQFLFEYFSETQRNKGNFPGRFSGRQFSNSRSEMNVSTLELGDSALYLCASTSKEGAGYTGELFFGEGSRLTVL.

The chain combines TRBV27 with TRBJ2-7, with D tentatively TRBD1 (6 bases). CDR3 length: 17 residues. V lost 5 bases, J lost 6 bases, and 26 bases lay in between. Germline V gene sequence: CDR1 MNHEY, CDR2 SMNVEV (reference sequence). This chain's CDR3 is CASSPRLTGYNLGEQYF. In DNA form, the CDR3 reads TGTGCCAGCAGTCCGCGATTGACAGGATATAACCTGGGCGAGCAGTACTTC.

The chain combines TRBV30 with TRBJ1-3; D ambiguous. Germline V gene lookup returns CDR1 GTSNPN and CDR2 SVGIG (reference sequence). The CDR3 consists of 12 residues. Trimming left V 4 bases short and J 6 bases short, with 10 bases between. CDR3 sequence: CAWTLFENTIYF. CDR3 sequence (DNA): TGTGCCTGGACTCTATTCGAAAACACCATATATTTT.